Sequencing of this TCR beta chain was carried out in a study of blood T cell repertoires in COVID-19. The count of this clone is one. Some clones are missing from TCRdb's copy, which holds only in-frame ones; the method was immunoSEQ multiplex PCR. The sample has roughly 150,000 clones, 90% seen once. This CDR3 has 18 residues. Trimming removed 0 bases from V and 6 bases from J; junction bases left unmatched: 8. The sequenced material came from peripheral blood. J is TRBJ1-6 and V is TRBV23-1, with TRBD1 matching 10 bases. TRBV23-1 is an ORF for which the function is uncertain. The sequence was obtained from a woman of 80 years or more with acute or convalescent COVID-19. CDR3 loop: CASSQSERTGGANSPLHF. As DNA, the CDR3 is TGCGCCAGCAGTCAATCTGAAAGGACAGGGGGAGCTAATTCACCCCTCCACTTT.